This T cell receptor (beta chain) was observed in a study of T cell repertoires in cytomegalovirus infection. This clonotype has only a few counts. The CDR3 extends over 16 amino acids. The V and J ends lost 2 bases and 1 base respectively, with 18 bases between them. Germline-derived CDR1 and CDR2 are GTSNPN and SVGIG (reference sequence). In TCRdb, the reads were re-called with MiXCR into one record per CDR3 protein. The sample has around 290,000 distinct CDR3 sequences, about 25% seen once; the top ten hold approximately 15%. The sequencing sample was made of PBMCs. V and J are TRBV30 and TRBJ2-7; tentatively, D is TRBD2 (6 bases). The TCR comes from a human donor in good health (CMV status not recorded). Some clones in this sample may be carry-over from other donors' samples. CDR3 DNA: TGTGCCTGGAGTTTTCTTAATAGCGGTCCTTCCTACGAGCAGTACTTC. It codes for CAWSFLNSGPSYEQYF. Variable domain in full (rest from reference TRBV30 and TRBJ2-7): SQTIHQWPATLVQPVGSPLSLECTVEGTSNPNLYWYRQAAGRGLQLLFYSVGIGQISSEVPQNLSASRPQDRQFILSSKKLLLSDSGFYLCAWSFLNSGPSYEQYFGPGTRLTVT.